These 32 T cell receptor beta chains were sequenced from one sample in a study of blood T cell repertoires in COVID-19. Libraries were prepared by immunoSEQ multiplex PCR; TCRdb keeps only in-frame clonotypes and omits some of them. The sample yields 59,000 or so clones, approximately 80% seen once. Sequenced: peripheral blood. The receptors originated from a man aged 55 to 69 with acute or convalescent COVID-19.

The chain employs TRBV6-5 and TRBJ2-7, with 12 bases identical to TRBD1. Germline V lookup: CDR1 MNHEY, CDR2 SVGAGI. The V and J ends lost 6 bases and 7 bases, in that order; junction bases with no gene match: 4. CDR3 length equals 13 residues. The CDR3 DNA reads TGTGCCAGCAGGGGGACAGGGGGCTGGGAGCAGTACTTC. Translating gives CASRGTGGWEQYF.

The rearrangement links TRBV28 to TRBJ2-7; 9 bases fit TRBD2. CDR1 MDHEN and CDR2 SYDVKM come from the germline V gene. The CDR3 totals 14 residues. V was clipped by 7 bases and J by 4 bases; unmatched bases: 8. CDR3 protein: CASISGGGGYEQYF. The DNA of the CDR3 is TGTGCCAGCATAAGCGGCGGGGGGGGATACGAGCAGTACTTC.

This clone was seen a single time. The chain combines TRBV3-1 (or the pseudogene TRBV3-2) with TRBJ1-6; 8 bases line up with TRBD1. This CDR3 comprises 16 residues. The V gene end was trimmed by 5 bases and the J gene end by 8 bases; junction bases not matched to a gene: 11. In germline, CDR1 is LGHDT, CDR2 YNNKEL (reference sequence). The chain's CDR3 is CASSAIPGQDYSPLHF. The CDR3 DNA reads as TGTGCCAGCAGCGCTATTCCGGGACAGGACTATTCACCCCTCCACTTT.

J is TRBJ2-7 and V is TRBV7-3; the D gene is possibly TRBD1 (6 bases). Trimming shortened V by 5 bases and J by 7 bases, and 15 bases separated the two germline ends. CDR1 and CDR2 (germline): SGHTA, FQGTGA. This CDR3 comprises 13 residues. The CDR3 DNA follows: TGTGCCAGCAGCATCCGGGCCCAGGGGGAGCAGTACTTC. This translates into CASSIRAQGEQYF.

The chain employs TRBV3-1 (or the pseudogene TRBV3-2) and TRBJ2-7; 8 positions match TRBD1. Germline loops: CDR1 LGHDT, CDR2 YNNKEL (reference sequence). There are 14 residues in the CDR3. V shed 3 bases, J shed 2 bases, and the junction held 3 bases outside the gene matches. CDR3 in amino acids: CASSHRDRTYEQYF. CDR3 DNA: TGTGCCAGCAGCCACCGGGACAGGACCTACGAGCAGTACTTC.

The chain joins TRBV28 to TRBJ1-5; D is unclear. The CDR3 covers 12 residues. Germline V gene data show CDR1 as MDHEN and CDR2 as SYDVKM. The V gene lost 8 bases and the J gene lost 6 bases, with 11 bases spanning the gap. CDR3 amino acids: CASFTQVQPQHF. The CDR3, as DNA: TGTGCCAGCTTTACGCAGGTTCAGCCCCAGCATTTT.

J is TRBJ2-5 and V is TRBV9; TRBD2 aligns across 9 bases. The CDR3 consists of 15 residues. V lost 3 bases, J lost 5 bases, and 8 bases stayed unmatched. CDR1 SGDLS and CDR2 YYNGEE come from the germline V gene. This CDR3 reads CASSGSGGNYETQYF. The CDR3 bases are TGTGCCAGCAGCGGTAGCGGGGGAAACTATGAGACCCAGTACTTC.

The chain couples TRBV6-5 to TRBJ2-7; D possibly corresponds to TRBD1 (6 bases). The V end lost 6 bases, the J end lost 2 bases, and 14 bases lay between the germline ends. Germline loops: CDR1 MNHEY, CDR2 SVGAGI. This CDR3 has 14 amino acids. The DNA of the CDR3 is TGTGCCAGCAGCCTCTCCGGGACAACCTACGAGCAGTACTTC. The encoded protein is CASSLSGTTYEQYF.

V and J are TRBV18 and TRBJ2-7; possible D gene TRBD2, 6 bases. In germline, CDR1 is KGHSH, CDR2 LQKENI. The V gene lost 1 base and the J gene lost 5 bases, with 9 bases spanning the gap. The CDR3 spans 13 residues. CDR3 nucleotides: TGTGCCAGCTCACCACTAGCGGACAACGAGCAGTACTTC. Encoded protein: CASSPLADNEQYF.

V usage is TRBV27 and J usage is TRBJ1-1; D is perhaps TRBD1 (6 bases). Per the germline V gene, CDR1 is MNHEY and CDR2 is SMNVEV (reference sequence). The CDR3 is 17 amino acids. Trimming stripped 1 base from V and 0 bases from J, with 15 bases between. In DNA, the CDR3 is TGTGCCAGCAGTTTATTCCCACAGGGTAAGGTGAACACTGAAGCTTTCTTT. Translation gives CASSLFPQGKVNTEAFF.

This clone was detected once. The rearrangement links TRBV5-1 to TRBJ1-5, with D unresolved. The germline V gene has CDR1 SGHRS and CDR2 YFSETQ. This CDR3 has 15 amino acids. Trimming left V 0 bases short and J 7 bases short, with 14 bases between. CDR3 sequence reads: CASSLEGSGGQPQHF. In DNA form, the CDR3 reads TGCGCCAGCAGCTTGGAGGGCAGCGGAGGACAGCCCCAGCATTTT.

This chain connects TRBV12-3 or TRBV12-4 to TRBJ1-5; D unresolved. V lost 5 bases and J lost 9, with 11 bases in between. The CDR3 length is 12 residues. The CDR3 loop reads CASSTQRGPQHF. Here the CDR3 DNA reads TGTGCCAGCAGTACCCAACGGGGGCCCCAGCATTTT.

In this sample, this clone turned up a few times. The chain uses TRBV9 and TRBJ1-6; no reliable D call. The CDR3 loop spans 14 amino acids. The V gene's germline CDR1 is SGDLS and CDR2 YYNGEE. Trimming pared 1 base from V and 10 bases from J, leaving 12 bases between. CDR3 loop: CASSVRESGSPLHF. The CDR3 region has the DNA TGTGCCAGCAGCGTACGGGAATCGGGATCACCCCTCCACTTT.

The genes are TRBV9 and TRBJ1-1, with 7 bases aligning to TRBD1. Per the germline V gene, CDR1 is SGDLS and CDR2 is YYNGEE. J was trimmed by 6 bases and V by 4 bases; bases with no gene match: 9. CDR3 length: 14 amino acids. CDR3 amino acids: CASSPRQGGAEAFF. The CDR3 nucleotides read TGTGCCAGCAGCCCGCGACAGGGAGGCGCTGAAGCTTTCTTT.

This clone was recorded only once. V and J are TRBV7-6 and TRBJ1-1; 9 bases fit TRBD1. CDR3 length: 14 residues. CDR1 and CDR2 from the germline V gene are SGHVS and FNYEAQ. The V and J ends lost 4 bases and 1 base, in that order; junction bases with no gene match: 1. CDR3: CASSSDRGNTEAFF. The DNA of the CDR3 is TGTGCCAGCAGCTCGGACAGGGGGAACACTGAAGCTTTCTTT. Full variable domain (missing parts from reference TRBV7-6 and TRBJ1-1): GAGVSQSPRYKVTKRGQDVALRCDPISGHVSLYWYRQALGQGPEFLTYFNYEAQQDKSGLPNDRFSAERPEGSISTLTIQRTEQRDSAMYRCASSSDRGNTEAFFGQGTRLTVV.

This clone was recorded once. The rearrangement links TRBV7-2 to TRBJ1-5, with 11 nucleotides matching TRBD1. After removal of 5 bases from V and 2 bases from J, the junction contained 2 bases not matched to a gene. The CDR3 runs to 15 residues. The germline CDR1 and CDR2 sequences are SGHTA and FQGNSA. The CDR3 spells CASSGDRGGNQPQHF. In nucleotides, the CDR3 is TGTGCCAGCAGCGGGGACAGGGGGGGCAATCAGCCCCAGCATTTT.

V usage is TRBV5-4 and J usage is TRBJ2-3; the match to TRBD2 covers 10 bases. CDR3 length: 14 amino acids. Trimming took 4 bases from V and 4 from J; bases not matched to a gene: 3. CDR1 is SGHNT, CDR2 YYREEE, per germline (reference sequence). The CDR3, as DNA: TGTGCCAGCAGCGCCAGCGGGGGGGCAGATACGCAGTATTTT. It encodes CASSASGGADTQYF.

The genes are TRBV5-1 and TRBJ1-4; maybe TRBD1 (5 bases). The CDR3 loop spans 14 amino acids. Germline assignment: CDR1 SGHRS and CDR2 YFSETQ. The V and J ends lost 4 bases and 8 bases respectively, with 15 bases between them. CDR3 in DNA: TGCGCCAGCAGCACCGGGACGGCGGGAGAAAAACTGTTTTTT. Residues: CASSTGTAGEKLFF.

This clone showed up just a few times. The chain links TRBV12-3 or TRBV12-4 to TRBJ1-1; D is undetermined. Trimming left V 4 bases short and J 1 base short, with 7 bases between. The CDR3 has 13 residues. The CDR3 sequence: CASSSLQNTEAFF. The CDR3 DNA reads TGTGCCAGCAGTTCATTACAGAACACTGAAGCTTTCTTT.

The chain joins TRBV19 to TRBJ1-5; the match to TRBD1 covers 11 bases. This CDR3 spans 15 amino acids. Trimming removed 6 bases from V and 2 bases from J; junction bases left unmatched: 3. Germline V gives CDR1 LNHDA, CDR2 SQIVND (reference sequence). In DNA, the CDR3 is TGTGCCAGTAGGGACAGGGGGCCTGGCAATCAGCCCCAGCATTTT. It encodes CASRDRGPGNQPQHF.

The sample holds one count of this clone. The rearrangement links TRBV11-1 to TRBJ2-3; 10 nucleotides agree with TRBD1. The CDR3 loop spans 15 amino acids. Germline-derived CDR1 and CDR2 are SGHAT and FQDESV (reference sequence). V trimming: 5 bases; J trimming: 2 bases; junction bases outside the gene matches: 4. The DNA of the CDR3 is TGTGCCAGCAGCCGGACAGGGGGGAACACAGATACGCAGTATTTT. Translated, it gives CASSRTGGNTDTQYF.

This clone has more than one count but fewer than ten. V usage is TRBV19 and J usage is TRBJ2-7; 7 nucleotides match TRBD1. CDR1 and CDR2 (germline): LNHDA, SQIVND (reference sequence). This CDR3 has 14 residues. The V and J ends lost 4 bases and 3 bases, in that order; junction bases with no gene match: 6. CDR3 nucleotide sequence: TGTGCCAGTAGTACGACAGGGTTTAACTACGAGCAGTACTTC. Translated, it gives CASSTTGFNYEQYF.

The genes are TRBV5-1 and TRBJ2-1, with 7 bases matching TRBD1. The CDR3 covers 15 residues. Per the germline V gene, CDR1 is SGHRS and CDR2 is YFSETQ. V lost 4 bases and J lost 8; bases outside the gene matches: 12. Here the CDR3 DNA reads TGCGCCAGCAGCCGAATCGACAGGGCGCCGTATGAGCAGTTCTTC. It translates to CASSRIDRAPYEQFF.

The chain joins TRBV5-6 to TRBJ1-2; the match to TRBD1 covers 9 bases. Looked up from germline, CDR1 is SGHDT and CDR2 is YYEEEE. Germline trimming cut 5 bases from V and 9 bases from J; bases unmatched to any gene: 5. This CDR3 has 12 residues. CDR3 protein: CASRTGGLSYTF. The CDR3 DNA reads TGTGCCAGCAGGACAGGGGGGCTTAGCTACACCTTC.

V usage is TRBV5-1 and J usage is TRBJ2-3; TRBD1 matches 7 bases. Germline V gene data show CDR1 as SGHRS and CDR2 as YFSETQ. The CDR3 covers 14 residues. With 4 bases clipped from V and 4 bases from J, the junction kept 6 bases outside the gene matches. CDR3 nucleotide sequence: TGCGCCAGCAGCGTGAGACAGGGATCAGATACGCAGTATTTT. As protein: CASSVRQGSDTQYF.

This chain links TRBV11-1 with TRBJ1-1; 9 bases are shared with TRBD1. The CDR3 is made up of 15 amino acids. The V gene end was trimmed by 4 bases and the J gene end by 0 bases; junction bases not matched to a gene: 3. The germline gives CDR1 SGHAT, CDR2 FQDESV (reference sequence). The CDR3 loop is CASSSGTGLNTEAFF. The CDR3 DNA follows: TGTGCCAGCAGCTCCGGGACAGGGTTGAACACTGAAGCTTTCTTT.

The chain links TRBV24-1 to TRBJ1-3, with a possible D match to TRBD1 (5 bases). Looked up from germline, CDR1 is KGHDR and CDR2 is SFDVKD. Trimming left V 8 bases short and J 5 bases short, with 18 bases between. This CDR3 region has 15 residues. DNA of the CDR3: TGTGCCACCACCCCCGGGTGGGGCGAAAGAAACACCATATATTTT. Residues: CATTPGWGERNTIYF.

V and J are TRBV2 and TRBJ2-1, with a tentative D call TRBD2 (5 bases). The germline gives CDR1 SNHLY, CDR2 FYNNEI. The CDR3 spans 13 residues. V was trimmed by 7 bases and J by 8 bases, leaving 15 bases between them. The CDR3 sequence: CASNPLRGDEQFF. CDR3 bases: TGTGCCAGCAATCCGCTCCGGGGAGATGAGCAGTTCTTC.

The chain couples TRBV7-8 to TRBJ2-3, with TRBD2 identical over 10 bases. Germline V lookup: CDR1 SGHVS, CDR2 FQNEAQ. V lost 5 bases and J lost 0; bases outside the gene matches: 2. This CDR3 contains 15 residues. The CDR3 protein is CASSTGLASTDTQYF. The CDR3 DNA reads as TGTGCCAGCAGCACGGGACTAGCGAGCACAGATACGCAGTATTTT.

The chain couples TRBV19 to TRBJ2-5; 7 bases align to TRBD2. This CDR3 has 17 amino acids. CDR1 LNHDA and CDR2 SQIVND come from the germline V gene (reference sequence). V gave up 1 base and J gave up 1 base; unmatched junction bases: 9. The CDR3 DNA sequence: TGTGCCAGTAGTATAGCGATTGGGGGGGGGTCCCAAGAGACCCAGTACTTC. Its translation: CASSIAIGGGSQETQYF.

V gene TRBV6-5 combines with J gene TRBJ1-3, with TRBD1 as a possible D gene (6 bases). This CDR3 has 14 residues. Per the germline V gene, CDR1 is MNHEY and CDR2 is SVGAGI. V was trimmed by 6 bases and J by 7 bases, leaving 16 bases between them. CDR3 sequence (DNA): TGTGCCAGCAGCAAGAGGGGGTTATGGAACACCATATATTTT. The encoded protein is CASSKRGLWNTIYF.

This sequence joins TRBV27 and TRBJ1-2; 10 bases are a match to TRBD1. The V and J ends lost 6 bases and 2 bases, in that order; junction bases with no gene match: 3. Germline values: CDR1 MNHEY, CDR2 SMNVEV (reference sequence). The CDR3 sequence is 14 residues long. The CDR3 reads CASRKGQGNYGYTF. CDR3 coding DNA: TGTGCCAGCAGAAAGGGACAGGGGAACTATGGCTACACCTTC.